These T cell receptor beta chains were read from a single sample in a study of blood T cell repertoires in COVID-19. TCRdb keeps only in-frame clones here, not all; method: immunoSEQ multiplex PCR. This sample has some 28,000 clones, with more than 70% found just once. Sequencing input: peripheral blood. The source of these receptors is a human donor in a cohort sampled during active COVID-19. CDR3s include the opening cysteine and the closing phenylalanine or tryptophan. The D gene is left open where the match is weak. Size tells how often a clone was seen (once, few, many) or the class of an expanded clone, and some rows leave it out.

V,size,J,D,DNA,CDR3
TRBV30,-,TRBJ1-2,TRBD1,TGTGCCTGGAGTGTACCTTTGGGACAGGGGTTTTCCTATGGCTACACCTTC,CAWSVPLGQGFSYGYTF
TRBV5-6,-,TRBJ1-2,-,TGTGCCAGCAGCTTGGAGTACATCACCAACTATGGCTACACCTTC,CASSLEYITNYGYTF
TRBV5-6,-,TRBJ1-3,-,TGTGCCAGCAGCCGGCTTGACAGGCGAGCTGGAAACACCATATATTTT,CASSRLDRRAGNTIYF
TRBV3-1/TRBV3-2,-,TRBJ1-1,-,TGTGCCAGCAGCCAAACCTCCACAGGGCGAGCTGAAGCTTTCTTT,CASSQTSTGRAEAFF
TRBV25-1,-,TRBJ1-3,-,TGTGCCAGCAGTGATGTCTATACCATATATTTT,CASSDVYTIYF
TRBV16,-,TRBJ2-7,-,TGTGCCAGCAGGCCGGGACATCTATACGAGCAGTACTTC,CASRPGHLYEQYF
TRBV6-5,-,TRBJ1-4,TRBD1,TGTGCCAGCAGCCGCGGGACAGCTAATGAAAAACTGTTTTTT,CASSRGTANEKLFF
TRBV9,-,TRBJ2-1,TRBD1,TGTGCCAGCAGCGTAGGACAGGGGGCAGGGAATGAGCAGTTCTTC,CASSVGQGAGNEQFF
TRBV27,-,TRBJ1-2,-,TGTGCCAGCTCAGGGATGTATGGCTACACCTTC,CASSGMYGYTF
TRBV23-1,-,TRBJ2-7,-,TGCGCCAGCAGTCAAACGGGCTCCTACGAGCAGTACTTC,CASSQTGSYEQYF
TRBV7-9,-,TRBJ2-5,-,TGTGCCAGCAGCAAGCCGGAAGAGACCCAGTACTTC,CASSKPEETQYF
TRBV25-1,-,TRBJ1-2,-,TGTGCCAGCCAGGGGAACTATGGCTACACCTTC,CASQGNYGYTF
TRBV6-5,-,TRBJ2-7,-,TGTGCCAGCAGTCCTATAGCGTACGAGCAGTACTTC,CASSPIAYEQYF
TRBV5-8,-,TRBJ1-2,-,TGTGCCAGCAGCTTTCAGGGTCCTAACTATGGCTACACCTTC,CASSFQGPNYGYTF
TRBV29-1,-,TRBJ1-4,-,TGCAGCGTCTTAAGCGGGGGAGGAACGGCCGAAAAACTGTTTTTT,CSVLSGGGTAEKLFF
TRBV5-1,once,TRBJ2-3,-,TGCGCCAGCAGCCTTAGCGGAGATAGCACAGATACGCAGTATTTT,CASSLSGDSTDTQYF
TRBV6-5,-,TRBJ2-3,-,TGTGCCAGCATCAGGCAGGGAGGAGATACGCAGTATTTT,CASIRQGGDTQYF
TRBV5-5,-,TRBJ2-1,TRBD1,TGTGCCAGCAGCTTGGGCAGGGGGCCTTACAATGAGCAGTTCTTC,CASSLGRGPYNEQFF
TRBV4-1,-,TRBJ1-2,-,TGCGCCAGCAGCCTTGGGACATTGCTAGACTTCTATGGCTACACCTTC,CASSLGTLLDFYGYTF
TRBV7-3,-,TRBJ2-3,TRBD2,TGTGCCAGCTCCCGGTGGGCGGGGGGGGGCACAGATACGCAGTATTTT,CASSRWAGGGTDTQYF
TRBV15,-,TRBJ1-3,-,TGTGCCACCAGCCTCCCAGGGAACACTGGAAACACCATATATTTT,CATSLPGNTGNTIYF
TRBV3-1/TRBV3-2,-,TRBJ1-4,-,TGTGCCAGCAGCCAAAGGGCGGGATCGAACCCCCCTGCAACTAATGAAAAACTGTTTTTT,CASSQRAGSNPPATNEKLFF